This record concerns one TCR beta chain sequence. Its antigen specificity is not known. The sample holds no much larger clone one base away, and base qualities are not on file. The data originate from a study of regulatory and conventional T cells in RAG deficiency (dated by TCRdb to the late 2010s). Study-wide context: The study used high-throughput TCR beta sequencing to compare repertoire diversity and composition of Treg, conventional CD4+ and CD8+ T cells between RAG-deficient patients and healthy controls.

In the germline V gene (reference sequence), CDR1 corresponds to LNHDA and CDR2 to SQIVND. After removal of 10 bases from V and 3 bases from J, the junction retains 11 bases not matched to a gene. From the cysteine through the phenylalanine, the CDR3 covers 15 amino acids. The DNA shown is the 45-base CDR3, in frame from base 1. Study-wide findings and limitations: Some T-cell subset analyses were not performed for some subjects. Compared with controls, Omenn syndrome and CID/AS patients had roughly 100-fold fewer unique TCR beta sequences in Treg cells, whereas the reduction in the other subsets was around 9.1-fold. All patient T-cell subsets had shorter CDR3 lengths; Omenn syndrome patients showed >80% Treg-Tconv repertoire overlap at nucleotide and amino acid level. Markedly lower Shannon entropy and higher Simpson indices were observed in RAG-deficient patients than in control T-cell subpopulations. In Omenn syndrome patients, sorted CD25-high CD127-low cells may represent peripherally activated cells rather than bona fide Treg cells.

The method behind the library was the immunoSEQ multiplex PCR assay. Rearranged TCR beta chain products were amplified from the genomic DNA of sorted T-cell subsets and were then sequenced. In the source study's methods: Shannon entropy and Simpson indices were used to quantify the repertoire diversity of productive TCR beta rearrangements. To gauge clonal expansion, the frequencies of the 100 most abundant productive TCR beta clonotypes among total reads were added together. The TRB repertoires were scored with a self-reactivity index built on which amino acids appear at CDR3beta positions 6 and 7. Two-way ANOVA was used for repertoire analyses, and Student t or Mann-Whitney tests were used for flow cytometric analyses. TCRdb retrieved this table from immuneACCESS and kept in-frame rearrangements only. Not all clones are present; in checked studies, unresolved V genes account for under half, and no reason is known for the remainder. V and J calls and clone size are copied from that table; D and trimming were computed from the DNA. The sample profile shows about 46,000 clones; 75% to 90% of them were found once. The ten biggest clones cover 0.51% of the sample.

Before genomic DNA extraction, conventional CD4+ T cells were purified from blood as CD25-low CD127-high cells. About eight healthy control donors served as the comparison group for repertoire analyses. The sample also formed part of further work on regulatory T cells. As the second publication notes: For the multiplex PCR, 52 forward TRBV primers and 13 reverse TRBJ primers were used, and amplification bias was corrected with both assay-based and computational methods. Patient repertoires showed restricted unique TRB V-J pairs and skewed V and J gene usage, most marked in regulatory T cells. T-cell receptor beta repertoires of sorted regulatory, conventional CD4+ and CD8+ T cells were compared between CD3G-deficient patients and healthy controls. Ficoll density separation was used to isolate peripheral blood mononuclear cells. Rearranged TRB loci were amplified from genomic DNA by multiplex PCR within the immunoSEQ assay. TRB amplicons were sequenced using an Illumina HiSeq platform. Custom algorithms error-filtered the raw sequences and aligned the raw sequences to reference gene sequences, after which the immunoSEQ online tools were used for analysis. The frequencies of productive and nonproductive TRB rearrangements were evaluated among unique sequences as well as among total sequences. Prism software was used to run t tests, Mann-Whitney tests or two-way ANOVA for comparisons between groups.

The chain was built from TRBV19 and TRBJ1-5; TRBD1 fits 8 bases in the junction. Material for sequencing was CD4+ effector T cells sorted from blood. This TCR was recovered from a human donor in good health. The nucleotide sequence reads TGTGCCACCGACAGGGGTGGGTTGCCCAATCAGCCCCAGCATTTT. This gives the protein CATDRGGLPNQPQHF.